A selection of T cell receptor beta chains follows, all from one sample in a study of shared clonotypes between healthy human individuals. The table came from immunoSEQ multiplex PCR; TCRdb's copy has only in-frame clones and leaves some out. Of about 600,000 clones listed, around 97% are singletons. Sequenced: naive CD4+ T cells sorted from blood. The source of these receptors is a woman in her thirties in good health. Both conserved end residues are part of each CDR3. The D gene is left open where the match is weak. Not every row has a clone size; where given, it reads once, few, many or a size class.

d_call,clone_size,j_call,cdr3_length,v_call,cdr3_nt,cdr3_aa
.,once,TRBJ2-5,15,TRBV27,TGTGCCAGCACGCAAGCGGGTCAGGGGGAACAGACCCAGTACTTC,CASTQAGQGEQTQYF
TRBD1,.,TRBJ2-2,14,TRBV4-1,TGCGCCAGCAGCCAGGGACAGGGGGTCGGGGAGCTGTTTTTT,CASSQGQGVGELFF
.,.,TRBJ1-5,15,TRBV28,TGTGCCAGCAGTTTATGGCAGGGGAGCGGGCAGCCCCAGCATTTT,CASSLWQGSGQPQHF
.,once,TRBJ1-1,13,TRBV7-2,TGTGCCAGCAGCTTAGCCAGGAACACTGAAGCTTTCTTT,CASSLARNTEAFF
TRBD2,.,TRBJ2-7,17,TRBV6-1,TGTGCCAGCAGTGGCACCTCTGGGACTAGCGGGTTTTATAATCAGTACTTC,CASSGTSGTSGFYNQYF
.,.,TRBJ2-7,16,TRBV5-5,TGTGCCAGCAGCTTGGCGTCACCAATGGAGGACTACGAGCAGTACTTC,CASSLASPMEDYEQYF
.,.,TRBJ1-1,13,TRBV29-1,TGCAGCGTTGACCGCTCCATGAACACTGAAGCTTTCTTT,CSVDRSMNTEAFF
.,.,TRBJ2-5,16,TRBV5-8,TGTGCCAGCAGCTTGGGGCCATCCGGGGGACAAGAGACCCAGTACTTC,CASSLGPSGGQETQYF
.,.,TRBJ1-1,15,TRBV4-1,TGCGCCAGCAGCCAAGGGAAACAGGCCCGGACTGAAGCTTTCTTT,CASSQGKQARTEAFF
TRBD2,.,TRBJ2-3,17,TRBV7-8,TGTGCCAGCAGCTTAGAGGGGACTAGCGGGAGGACAGATACGCAGTATTTT,CASSLEGTSGRTDTQYF
TRBD1,once,TRBJ1-5,15,TRBV5-5,TGTGCCAGCAGCCTGGGGACAGTAAACAATCAGCCCCAGCATTTT,CASSLGTVNNQPQHF
TRBD1,once,TRBJ2-7,16,TRBV11-1,TGTGCCAGCAGTCAATTCCCGGGACAGGGGAGCTACGAGCAGTACTTC,CASSQFPGQGSYEQYF
TRBD2,once,TRBJ2-3,15,TRBV5-4,TGTGCCAGCAGCCCGACTAGCGGGAGCATTTATACGCAGTATTTT,CASSPTSGSIYTQYF
.,.,TRBJ2-1,15,TRBV9,TGTGCCAGCAGCGTAGCAGGAGGATCCTACAATGAGCAGTTCTTC,CASSVAGGSYNEQFF
.,.,TRBJ1-2,15,TRBV2,TGTGCCAGCAGCGCCGGGACCTCGGGGATCTATGGCTACACCTTC,CASSAGTSGIYGYTF
.,once,TRBJ2-1,14,TRBV6-5,TGTGCCAGCAGTTCGGTCGGAGTTTACAATGAGCAGTTCTTC,CASSSVGVYNEQFF
.,.,TRBJ2-7,13,TRBV10-3,TGTGCCACTATAACCCGACAAATCTACGAGCAGTACTTC,CATITRQIYEQYF
.,.,TRBJ2-7,12,TRBV28,TGTGCCAGCAGTTTAAGCGGCTACGAGCAGTACTTC,CASSLSGYEQYF
TRBD1,.,TRBJ1-5,17,TRBV19,TGTGCCAGTAGTCTACCGGGGGACAGGGCCCTCAATCAGCCCCAGCATTTT,CASSLPGDRALNQPQHF
TRBD1,.,TRBJ1-6,15,TRBV15,TGTGCCACCAGCAGACTGGGACAGTTTAATTCACCCCTCCACTTT,CATSRLGQFNSPLHF
.,.,TRBJ2-7,14,TRBV7-9,TGTGCCAGCAGCTTAGCGGGACGTGGCTACGAGCAGTACTTC,CASSLAGRGYEQYF
.,.,TRBJ2-1,14,TRBV19,TGTGCCAGTAGTACTCAGCGGCCCCTCAATGAGCAGTTCTTC,CASSTQRPLNEQFF
TRBD2,.,TRBJ2-7,15,TRBV29-1,TGCAGCGTTGAAGATAGCGGGAGGGGATCCTACGAGCAGTACTTC,CSVEDSGRGSYEQYF
.,.,TRBJ2-1,15,TRBV7-6,TGTGCCAGCAGCTTGCAAGAATATGACCTCAATGAGCAGTTCTTC,CASSLQEYDLNEQFF
.,.,TRBJ1-1,14,TRBV6-1,TGTGCCAGCAGTGAAATTTTGAGGAACACTGAAGCTTTCTTT,CASSEILRNTEAFF
.,.,TRBJ2-1,15,TRBV5-6,TGTGCCAGCAGCTCATACACAACCACCTACAATGAGCAGTTCTTC,CASSSYTTTYNEQFF
.,.,TRBJ1-4,15,TRBV28,TGTGCCAGCGGTCTGCAACAGGGCTTTGGTGAAAAACTGTTTTTT,CASGLQQGFGEKLFF
TRBD2,.,TRBJ2-1,15,TRBV7-2,TGTGCCAGCAGACCGGGACTAGCGGGACGGAATGAGCAGTTCTTC,CASRPGLAGRNEQFF
.,.,TRBJ2-7,15,TRBV5-8,TGTGCCAGCAGCTTGGAGGCGGCACCATCCTACGAGCAGTACTTC,CASSLEAAPSYEQYF
.,few,TRBJ2-3,15,TRBV14,TGTGCCAGCAGCCAAGAATGGCAGGGGAGGGATACGCAGTATTTT,CASSQEWQGRDTQYF
TRBD1,.,TRBJ1-2,16,TRBV5-1,TGCGCCAGCAGCAAGGACAGGGTGGGGTCTAACTATGGCTACACCTTC,CASSKDRVGSNYGYTF
TRBD2,.,TRBJ2-7,14,TRBV19,TGTGCCAGTCTCGGAAGCGGGAGGAGGTACGAGCAGTACTTC,CASLGSGRRYEQYF
TRBD2,.,TRBJ2-7,16,TRBV6-1,TGTGCCAGCAGTGAAGCGCCCCTAGCGGGACCCTACGAGCAGTACTTC,CASSEAPLAGPYEQYF
TRBD2,.,TRBJ2-1,19,TRBV4-1,TGCGCCAGCAGCCAAGACCCCGGGACTAGCGGGAGGTCCGACAATGAGCAGTTCTTC,CASSQDPGTSGRSDNEQFF